The 18 T cell receptor beta chains below come from one sample, sequenced in a study of T cell responses to AZD1222 COVID-19 vaccine. Measured with immunoSEQ multiplex PCR; TCRdb has only the in-frame clones, and not every one. The top ten hold about 0.5% of the sample, which has 250,000 to 300,000 clones, around 93% seen once. The starting material was peripheral blood, obtained 28 days after the second AZD1222 dose. Every receptor here comes from an adult who received the AZD1222 COVID-19 vaccine.

The chain employs TRBV7-2 and TRBJ1-6; 12 bases are shared with TRBD1. The trim removed 5 bases at V and 1 base at J, leaving 6 bases unmatched. Germline assignment: CDR1 SGHTA and CDR2 FQGNSA. This CDR3 has 18 amino acids. The CDR3 nucleotides are TGTGCCAGCAGCCCGGGACAGGGGGCTGGGTCCTATAATTCACCCCTCCACTTT. This codes for CASSPGQGAGSYNSPLHF.

V usage is TRBV3-1 (or the pseudogene TRBV3-2) and J usage is TRBJ1-3, with D perhaps matching TRBD1 (6 bases). Between the trimmed V and J ends, which lost 2 bases and 2 bases, there was a span of 7 bases. This CDR3 comprises 14 residues. CDR1 LGHDT and CDR2 YNNKEL come from the germline V gene (reference sequence). Written as DNA, the CDR3 is TGTGCCAGCAGCCAAAACAGGGCTGGAAACACCATATATTTT. This translates into CASSQNRAGNTIYF.

V gene TRBV18 combines with J gene TRBJ1-3, with no clear D. V lost 3 bases and J lost 0, with 9 bases in between. Germline V gene data show CDR1 as KGHSH and CDR2 as LQKENI. The CDR3 totals 15 residues. The CDR3 DNA follows: TGTGCCAGCTCACCTGACACCTCCTCTGGAAACACCATATATTTT. Amino acid sequence: CASSPDTSSGNTIYF.

The V call is TRBV30, the J call TRBJ2-5; D uncertain. In germline, CDR1 is GTSNPN, CDR2 SVGIG (reference sequence). The CDR3 runs 14 residues. Trimming removed 3 bases at V and 1 base at J, with 12 bases between. The CDR3 nucleotides are TGTGCCTGGAGGGTGCCCGGGCTCCAAGAGACCCAGTACTTC. Residues: CAWRVPGLQETQYF.

CDR3 amino acids: CASKGGLPGNQPQHF. In DNA, the CDR3 is TGTGCCAGCAAGGGGGGGCTTCCGGGCAATCAGCCCCAGCATTTT. This chain joins TRBV2 and TRBJ1-5; D might be TRBD1 (6 bases). The V and J ends lost 7 bases and 2 bases respectively, with 15 bases between them. Germline CDR1 and CDR2: SNHLY and FYNNEI. The CDR3 is 15 residues long.

The chain uses TRBV12-3 or TRBV12-4 and TRBJ2-1; no reliable D call. Deletions cut 1 base from V and 8 bases from J, with 6 bases between. The CDR3 has 12 amino acids. The chain's CDR3 is CASSLEDDEQFF. In DNA, the CDR3 is TGTGCCAGCAGTTTAGAGGATGATGAGCAGTTCTTC.

The V and J genes are TRBV19 and TRBJ1-4, with a possible D match to TRBD1 (6 bases). The germline V and J ends were trimmed by 5 bases and 8 bases, with 15 bases remaining between them. Germline CDR1 and CDR2: LNHDA and SQIVND (reference sequence). The CDR3 loop spans 14 amino acids. This chain's CDR3 is CASSPRGRNEKLFF. Written as DNA, the CDR3 is TGTGCCAGTAGTCCTAGGGGGAGGAACGAAAAACTGTTTTTT.

The chain links TRBV5-4 to TRBJ1-1; D uncertain. Germline CDR1 is SGHNT and CDR2 is YYREEE (reference sequence). The CDR3 is made up of 15 amino acids. The V and J ends lost 4 bases and 0 bases respectively, with 13 bases between them. The CDR3 DNA reads as TGTGCCAGCAGCCCCCCGGGTATCATGAACACTGAAGCTTTCTTT. Amino acid sequence: CASSPPGIMNTEAFF.

This chain joins TRBV6-1 and TRBJ1-1; D is undetermined. The CDR3 totals 13 residues. Trimming shortened V by 1 base and J by 9 bases, and 12 bases separated the two germline ends. In germline, CDR1 is MNHNS, CDR2 SASEGT. The CDR3 is CASSEGTDPKAFF. In DNA, the CDR3 is TGTGCCAGCAGTGAAGGGACGGACCCTAAAGCTTTCTTT.

The chain couples TRBV9 to TRBJ1-1, with 7 bases lining up with TRBD1. Germline trimming cut 1 base from V and 5 bases from J; bases unmatched to any gene: 8. The CDR3 is made up of 15 amino acids. Germline CDR1 is SGDLS and CDR2 is YYNGEE. DNA of the CDR3: TGTGCCAGCAGCGTAACAGGGGACTGGGGTACTGAAGCTTTCTTT. Translated: CASSVTGDWGTEAFF.

The CDR3 sequence: CASTYRGQDEQYF. The CDR3 nucleotides read TGTGCCAGCACCTACAGGGGACAGGACGAGCAGTACTTC. The rearrangement uses TRBV27 and TRBJ2-7; 8 bases fit TRBD1. Trimming cost V 7 bases and J 5 bases; bases outside gene matches: 7. This CDR3 contains 13 residues. The germline CDR1 and CDR2 sequences are MNHEY and SMNVEV (reference sequence).

This clone appeared once. The rearrangement uses TRBV5-4 and TRBJ2-7, with D possibly matching TRBD1 (5 bases). CDR3 length equals 14 residues. Trimming left V 6 bases short and J 0 bases short, with 13 bases between. Germline assignment: CDR1 SGHNT and CDR2 YYREEE (reference sequence). The CDR3 DNA reads TGTGCCAGCAAGGAGACAGCCAGCTCCTACGAGCAGTACTTC. This codes for CASKETASSYEQYF. The variable domain in full, completed from reference TRBV5-4 and TRBJ2-7, reads ETGVTQSPTHLIKTRGQQVTLRCSSQSGHNTVSWYQQALGQGPQFIFQYYREEENGRGNFPPRFSGLQFPNYSSELNVNALELDDSALYLCASKETASSYEQYFGPGTRLTVT.

This chain joins TRBV19 and TRBJ1-2; 7 positions match TRBD1. The CDR3 is 14 amino acids. Germline trimming cut 1 base from V and 8 bases from J; bases unmatched to any gene: 7. CDR1 is LNHDA, CDR2 SQIVND, per germline (reference sequence). For the CDR3, the DNA is TGTGCCAGTAGTATAGCAGAGACAGGGAGGGGCTACACCTTC. Translating gives CASSIAETGRGYTF.

The chain employs TRBV4-1 and TRBJ2-3; 9 bases are a match to TRBD2. This CDR3 spans 17 amino acids. The trim removed 3 bases at V and 1 base at J, leaving 8 bases unmatched. Germline V CDR1 and CDR2: MGHRA, YSYEKL. The CDR3 is CASSQGIAGDRTDTQYF. CDR3 DNA: TGCGCCAGCAGCCAGGGGATAGCGGGGGACCGCACAGATACGCAGTATTTT.

The rearrangement uses TRBV7-9 and TRBJ1-2; weak D call: TRBD1 (5 bases). The CDR3 extends over 13 amino acids. Trimming shortened V by 5 bases and J by 4 bases, and 11 bases separated the two germline ends. Germline assignment: CDR1 SEHNR and CDR2 FQNEAQ (reference sequence). The CDR3 coding sequence is TGTGCCAGCAGCCTAGGGGCGGGCTATGGCTACACCTTC. Translated: CASSLGAGYGYTF.

The chain recombines TRBV4-1 with TRBJ2-2; 9 bases are shared with TRBD2. This CDR3 is 17 amino acids long. Trimming cost V 4 bases and J 1 base; bases outside gene matches: 7. Germline CDR1 reads MGHRA; CDR2 reads YSYEKL. The CDR3 here is CASSPGLALKNTGELFF. The CDR3 DNA is TGCGCCAGCAGCCCAGGACTAGCGCTCAAGAACACCGGGGAGCTGTTTTTT.

The chain is built from TRBV5-4 and TRBJ2-3; 7 nucleotides align to TRBD2. Germline CDR1 and CDR2: SGHNT and YYREEE (reference sequence). The CDR3 consists of 16 residues. Trimming at V came to 3 bases and at J to 4 bases, leaving 11 bases not matched to a gene. CDR3 in DNA: TGTGCCAGCAGCTCCCCCCGGGCGGGAGCGGCAGATACGCAGTATTTT. Translating it yields CASSSPRAGAADTQYF.

The J gene is TRBJ2-6, the V gene TRBV5-1; D is possibly TRBD2 (5 bases). The ends were cut back, 1 base at V and 1 base at J, with 18 bases in the middle. The CDR3 totals 19 residues. Germline V CDR1 and CDR2: SGHRS, YFSETQ. The DNA for the CDR3 is TGCGCCAGCAGCTTGCGGCGGGCCACCGACCTGTCTGGGGCCAACGTCCTGACTTTC. The encoded protein is CASSLRRATDLSGANVLTF.